The TCR beta chain under discussion was sequenced for a study of blood T cell repertoires in COVID-19. Background on the study: COVID-19 samples, acute and convalescent, were from the United States, Italy and Spain.

Data came from immunoSEQ multiplex PCR; TCRdb stores just in-frame clones and leaves some out. The table lists a few hundred thousand clones, around 83% of them singletons. The germline gives CDR1 MGHDK, CDR2 SYGVNS. The CDR3 has 14 amino acids. The V end was cut by 3 bases, the J end by 4 bases, with 12 bases between. Source material: peripheral blood. The rearrangement joins TRBV25-1 to TRBJ1-2; D possibly corresponds to TRBD1 (5 bases). This clonotype was sampled from a woman younger than 30 with acute or convalescent COVID-19. CDR3 amino acids: CASSDGRASYGYTF. The CDR3 DNA follows: TGTGCCAGCAGTGACGGCAGGGCTAGCTATGGCTACACCTTC.